A selection of T cell receptor beta chains follows, all from one sample in a study of blood T cell repertoires in COVID-19. Clones were sequenced by immunoSEQ multiplex PCR, and TCRdb holds only the in-frame ones, with some missing. The table records 300,000 to 450,000 clones, roughly 90% of them present only once. Source material: peripheral blood. These receptor sequences come from a woman in her twenties or thirties with COVID-19, enrolled during active disease. Each CDR3 is given with its conserved first and last residue. A D gene is named only where the DNA matches it firmly. Clone size is given for some rows only: seen once, a few or many times, or a class if the clone is expanded.

CASGDGTSAYNEQFF	TGTGCCAGCGGAGATGGGACTAGCGCTTACAATGAGCAGTTCTTC	15	TRBJ2-1	TRBD2	TRBV28	-
CASSHGTSGGADTQYF	TGTGCCAGCAGCCACGGGACTAGCGGGGGGGCAGATACGCAGTATTTT	16	TRBJ2-3	TRBD2	TRBV7-2	-
CASSLGTSGSGAYNEQFF	TGTGCCAGCAGCTTGGGGACTAGCGGGAGTGGGGCCTACAATGAGCAGTTCTTC	18	TRBJ2-1	TRBD2	TRBV7-9	-
CASSLGRGRTEAFF	TGTGCCAGCAGCTTAGGGCGAGGGCGAACTGAAGCTTTCTTT	14	TRBJ1-1	-	TRBV11-2	-
CASSLVQGPSYEQYF	TGTGCCAGCAGCTTAGTCCAGGGGCCCTCCTACGAGCAGTACTTC	15	TRBJ2-7	-	TRBV7-8	few
CASSSGQHTDTQYF	TGTGCCAGCAGTTCGGGACAACACACAGATACGCAGTATTTT	14	TRBJ2-3	-	TRBV28	-
CASSQELAGDYNEQFF	TGCGCCAGCAGCCAAGAGTTGGCGGGGGACTACAATGAGCAGTTCTTC	16	TRBJ2-1	TRBD2	TRBV4-3	-
CASSFQGNYGYTF	TGTGCCAGCAGCTTCCAGGGGAACTATGGCTACACCTTC	13	TRBJ1-2	-	TRBV7-2	-
CASSLGLPGSVGYNEQFF	TGTGCCAGCAGCTTAGGCCTACCGGGGTCGGTTGGCTACAATGAGCAGTTCTTC	18	TRBJ2-1	-	TRBV11-2	-
CASSSAPTGYGNTIYF	TGTGCCAGCAGCTCGGCCCCTACAGGGTACGGAAACACCATATATTTT	16	TRBJ1-3	-	TRBV7-2	-
CASSRGQGIGNTGELFF	TGTGCCAGCAGCCGGGGACAGGGGATCGGCAACACCGGGGAGCTGTTTTTT	17	TRBJ2-2	TRBD1	TRBV6-2/TRBV6-3	-
CASSETGLAGPTDTQYF	TGTGCCAGCAGTGAAACGGGACTAGCGGGGCCCACAGATACGCAGTATTTT	17	TRBJ2-3	TRBD2	TRBV6-1	-
CASSQAYDRESYNEQFF	TGCGCCAGCAGCCAAGCCTACGACAGGGAATCCTACAATGAGCAGTTCTTC	17	TRBJ2-1	TRBD1	TRBV4-1	-
CASSLTGSSYNEQFF	TGTGCCAGCAGTTTAACAGGGAGCTCCTACAATGAGCAGTTCTTC	15	TRBJ2-1	-	TRBV27	-
CASSSGTFISGGYTF	TGCGCCAGCAGCTCCGGGACTTTCATATCGGGGGGCTACACCTTC	15	TRBJ1-2	-	TRBV5-1	-
CASSPGLLGNEKLFF	TGTGCCAGCAGTCCGGGGTTACTTGGAAATGAAAAACTGTTTTTT	15	TRBJ1-4	-	TRBV28	-
CASRISGYSNQPQHF	TGTGCCAGCAGAATATCAGGTTATAGCAATCAGCCCCAGCATTTT	15	TRBJ1-5	-	TRBV27	once
CASSLGDRGRTDTQYF	TGCGCCAGCAGCTTGGGGGACAGGGGTAGGACAGATACGCAGTATTTT	16	TRBJ2-3	TRBD1	TRBV5-1	-
CASSLSTGVTSGELFF	TGTGCCAGCAGTTTATCGACAGGGGTAACGTCCGGGGAGCTGTTTTTT	16	TRBJ2-2	TRBD1	TRBV28	-
CASSYPDRGGADTQYF	TGTGCCAGCAGTTACCCGGACAGGGGAGGCGCAGATACGCAGTATTTT	16	TRBJ2-3	TRBD1	TRBV6-6	-
CASSLEGLNTGELFF	TGTGCCAGCAGCTTAGAGGGACTCAACACCGGGGAGCTGTTTTTT	15	TRBJ2-2	-	TRBV11-3	-
CASSSTGGRNTEAFF	TGTGCCAGCAGTTCCACAGGGGGCCGAAACACTGAAGCTTTCTTT	15	TRBJ1-1	TRBD1	TRBV6-5	-
CASSLSGNQETQYF	TGTGCCAGCAGCCTTAGCGGAAACCAAGAGACCCAGTACTTC	14	TRBJ2-5	-	TRBV7-2	-
CASSQDGQGGPYYGYTF	TGCGCCAGCAGCCAAGATGGACAGGGAGGGCCATACTATGGCTACACCTTC	17	TRBJ1-2	TRBD1	TRBV4-3	-
CSVEGAVRENTEAFF	TGCAGCGTTGAAGGAGCCGTGCGGGAGAACACTGAAGCTTTCTTT	15	TRBJ1-1	-	TRBV29-1	-
CASSQGTRETQYF	TGTGCCAGCAGCCAAGGGACAAGAGAGACCCAGTACTTC	13	TRBJ2-5	-	TRBV7-8	-
CASSDGGVSYNEQFF	TGTGCCAGCAGTGACGGGGGCGTCTCCTACAATGAGCAGTTCTTC	15	TRBJ2-1	-	TRBV6-4	-
CASSLAGRAGDTQYF	TGTGCCAGCAGCTTAGCAGGGAGGGCAGGAGATACGCAGTATTTT	15	TRBJ2-3	TRBD2	TRBV11-2	-
CASSERSGGVNSPLHF	TGTGCCAGCAGTGAACGGTCCGGCGGTGTTAATTCACCCCTCCACTTT	16	TRBJ1-6	-	TRBV6-4	-